This TCR beta chain was observed in a study of cytomegalovirus exposure and HLA in healthy donors. The study, taken as a whole, reports: About 87% or about 30% of the time was how often most TCR beta V segments were productive, according to an earlier analysis. TCR beta V- and J-gene trimming, according to a later analysis, was linked to a missense DCLRE1C variant.

In this sample, this clone turned up once. Its antigen is not known. PCR used 60 Vbeta primers and 13 Jbeta primers. Only in-frame clones appear in the TCRdb table, and some are missing; sequencing was by immunoSEQ multiplex PCR. The table has fewer than 150,000 clones, around 76% seen once. The CDR3 extends over 15 amino acids. J gave up 7 bases and V 7 bases, and 11 bases lay outside the gene matches. CDR1 and CDR2 from the germline V gene are SGHAT and FQNNGV. The rearrangement links TRBV11-2 to TRBJ2-3; 10 nucleotides match TRBD1. The clonotype was recovered from a man aged 18 to 30 in good health and CMV-seronegative. Sequences were obtained from PBMCs. In nucleotides, the CDR3 is TGTGCCAGCACCCTCCAGACAGGGGGCCGAAATACGCAGTATTTT. Amino acid sequence: CASTLQTGGRNTQYF.